These 25 T cell receptor beta chains came from one sample sequenced in a study of shared clonotypes between healthy human individuals. Using immunoSEQ multiplex PCR, the repertoire was profiled, and TCRdb retains in-frame clones only, with some absent. The sample lists over 2 million clones, roughly 90% seen once, with around 0.38% in the top ten. The source material was naive CD4+ T cells from PBMCs. The subset denotes: CD45RA+ positively selected. The receptors were gathered from a man younger than 35 in good health. Some clones in this sample may be carry-over from other donors' samples.

The chain joins TRBV2 to TRBJ2-3; 7 bases line up with TRBD1. V dropped 3 bases and J dropped 1; count of bases not matched to a gene: 7. Germline CDR1 SNHLY, CDR2 FYNNEI. This CDR3 region has 16 residues. For the CDR3, the DNA is TGTGCCAGCAGTGAGAACAGGGGCCGAGGCACAGATACGCAGTATTTT. This translates into CASSENRGRGTDTQYF.

The CDR3 loop reads CASRGALKPQHF. CDR3 sequence (DNA): TGTGCCAGTAGGGGGGCCCTCAAGCCCCAGCATTTT. The chain links TRBV19 to TRBJ1-5; TRBD1 might be the D (6 bases). Germline CDR1 reads LNHDA; CDR2 reads SQIVND (reference sequence). The CDR3 contains 12 residues. V dropped 6 bases and J dropped 8 bases, with 11 bases sitting between them.

The chain joins TRBV2 to TRBJ2-4; D gene uncertain. The ends were cut back, 4 bases at V and 3 bases at J, with 13 bases in the middle. The CDR3 runs to 15 residues. Germline V gives CDR1 SNHLY, CDR2 FYNNEI. In DNA form, the CDR3 reads TGTGCCAGCAGTGTGCTACGGGCAGGCAAAAACATTCAGTACTTC. It is translated as CASSVLRAGKNIQYF.

This chain connects TRBV4-3 to TRBJ1-4; 10 bases are shared with TRBD1. Germline V CDR1 and CDR2: LGHNA, YSLEER. This CDR3 region has 20 residues. V shed 1 base, J shed 7 bases, and the junction held 18 bases outside the gene matches. The CDR3 coding sequence is TGCGCCAGCAGCCAAGGGCTGGTGACAGGGGGCTCCAGTGATGGTGAAAAACTGTTTTTT. Translating it yields CASSQGLVTGGSSDGEKLFF.

This chain uses TRBV27 with TRBJ1-1; D possibly corresponds to TRBD1 (5 bases). Germline V gives CDR1 MNHEY, CDR2 SMNVEV (reference sequence). V lost 2 bases, J lost 3 bases, and 13 bases lay in between. CDR3 length equals 15 residues. CDR3 DNA: TGTGCCAGCAGTTTAATTTCAGGGAGGCACACTGAAGCTTTCTTT. Translated: CASSLISGRHTEAFF.

The gene calls are TRBV7-6 and TRBJ2-7; possibly TRBD2 for D (6 bases). The CDR3 is 13 residues long. Germline V gene sequence: CDR1 SGHVS, CDR2 FNYEAQ. The V end lost 5 bases, the J end lost 2 bases, and 10 bases lay between the germline ends. CDR3 sequence reads: CASSGRWTYEQYF. The CDR3 coding sequence is TGTGCCAGCAGCGGGAGGTGGACCTACGAGCAGTACTTC.

This chain uses TRBV19 with TRBJ2-1; 7 nucleotides line up with TRBD1. From germline, CDR1 is LNHDA and CDR2 SQIVND (reference sequence). The CDR3 totals 14 residues. V lost 10 bases, J lost 4 bases, and 10 bases stayed unmatched. Here the CDR3 reads CATSRDRIYNEQFF. CDR3 bases: TGTGCCACCTCCCGGGACAGAATATACAATGAGCAGTTCTTC.

V usage is TRBV5-8 and J usage is TRBJ1-2; tentative D call: TRBD1 (5 bases). V lost 0 bases, J lost 3 bases, and 6 bases lay in between. The CDR3 runs to 13 residues. Germline lookup yields CDR1 SGHTS and CDR2 YDEGEE. CDR3 sequence (DNA): TGTGCCAGCAGCTTGGGGGGCGACTATGGCTACACCTTC. Protein sequence: CASSLGGDYGYTF.

CDR3 in DNA: TGTGCCAGCAGCCAAGATTATACAGGGAGCAATGAGCAGTACTTC. Translation: CASSQDYTGSNEQYF. The genes are TRBV14 and TRBJ2-7, with a weak D call TRBD1 (6 bases). The CDR3 is made up of 15 amino acids. From germline, CDR1 is SGHDN and CDR2 FVKESK. V lost 0 bases and J 7 bases, leaving 16 bases between the germline ends. Drawing the rest from reference TRBV14 and TRBJ2-7, the complete variable domain is EAGVTQFPSHSVIEKGQTVTLRCDPISGHDNLYWYRRVMGKEIKFLLHFVKESKQDESGMPNNRFLAERTGGTYSTLKVQPAELEDSGVYFCASSQDYTGSNEQYFGPGTRLTVT.

In DNA, the CDR3 is TGCGCCAGCAGCCAAGTACAGAGCAATCAGCCCCAGCATTTT. The encoded protein is CASSQVQSNQPQHF. This rearrangement joins TRBV4-1 to TRBJ1-5, with D unresolved. The V gene lost 1 base and the J gene lost 1 base, with 5 bases spanning the gap. Germline CDR1 and CDR2: MGHRA and YSYEKL. The CDR3 has 14 amino acids.

This clone was counted once. The V gene is TRBV11-1, the J gene TRBJ2-4; D may be TRBD2 (5 bases). V shed 1 base and J shed 7 bases, with 14 bases lying between them. CDR1 is SGHAT and CDR2 is FQDESV in the germline V gene (reference sequence). The CDR3 has 15 amino acids. CDR3 loop: CASSLDSPGNNIQYF. The CDR3 bases are TGTGCCAGCAGCTTAGACTCCCCGGGGAATAACATTCAGTACTTC.

The chain links TRBV6-5 to TRBJ1-1; unclear D gene. V was clipped by 8 bases and J by 8 bases, with 18 bases between them. The CDR3 runs 13 residues. Germline-derived CDR1 and CDR2 are MNHEY and SVGAGI. The CDR3 coding sequence is TGTGCCAGCTCGGTCGCATCGACCAGGGAAGCTTTCTTT. Translating it yields CASSVASTREAFF.

The chain has TRBV6-5 and TRBJ2-4, with TRBD2 as a possible D gene (6 bases). V was pared by 5 bases and J by 7 bases, with 12 bases between. Germline assignment: CDR1 MNHEY and CDR2 SVGAGI. The CDR3 covers 13 residues. CDR3 sequence: CASSRDSMNIQYF. The CDR3 DNA is TGTGCCAGCAGTCGGGACTCCATGAACATTCAGTACTTC.

This chain joins TRBV5-4 and TRBJ2-7; no reliable D call. Per the germline V gene, CDR1 is SGHNT and CDR2 is YYREEE (reference sequence). The CDR3 consists of 15 residues. V lost 0 bases and J lost 2, with 12 bases in between. The CDR3 bases are TGTGCCAGCAGCTTGGGGGCAGCCCGCACCTACGAGCAGTACTTC. This translates into CASSLGAARTYEQYF. Full variable domain (outside the CDR3, taken from reference TRBV5-4 and TRBJ2-7): ETGVTQSPTHLIKTRGQQVTLRCSSQSGHNTVSWYQQALGQGPQFIFQYYREEENGRGNFPPRFSGLQFPNYSSELNVNALELDDSALYLCASSLGAARTYEQYFGPGTRLTVT.

V usage is TRBV29-1 and J usage is TRBJ1-1, with a weak D call TRBD1 (6 bases). The V end was cut by 7 bases, the J end by 8 bases, with 17 bases between. CDR3 size: 12 residues. Germline V gene sequence: CDR1 SQVTM, CDR2 ANQGSEA. In DNA, the CDR3 is TGCAGCGCCCTTATCCGGGACATCGAAGCTTTCTTT. This translates into CSALIRDIEAFF.

The rearrangement joins TRBV4-3 to TRBJ2-7; no firm D call. Deletions cut 4 bases from V and 2 bases from J, with 9 bases between. Germline V gives CDR1 LGHNA, CDR2 YSLEER. This CDR3 contains 13 residues. This CDR3 is CASSRTATYEQYF. In nucleotides, the CDR3 is TGCGCCAGCAGCCGAACAGCAACCTACGAGCAGTACTTC.

The rearrangement uses TRBV2 and TRBJ2-7; a weak D match, TRBD2 (5 bases). V lost 6 bases and J 5 bases, leaving 17 bases between the germline ends. The germline V gene has CDR1 SNHLY and CDR2 FYNNEI. This CDR3 has 14 amino acids. CDR3 DNA: TGTGCCAGCAGGGAGGAAGCCCGACGCGACGAGCAGTACTTC. The encoded protein is CASREEARRDEQYF.

About this clone itself: Other DNA sequences in this specimen translate into the identical CDR3. CDR3 region: CASSVTGAETQYF. In DNA, the CDR3 is TGTGCCAGCAGCGTTACAGGGGCAGAGACCCAGTACTTC. This sequence joins TRBV9 and TRBJ2-5, with 7 bases identical to TRBD1. V gave up 2 bases and J gave up 4 bases; unmatched junction bases: 2. The CDR3 is 13 residues long. Germline V lookup: CDR1 SGDLS, CDR2 YYNGEE.

V gene TRBV10-2 combines with J gene TRBJ2-3; 7 positions match TRBD2. This CDR3 is built from 14 residues. Trimming removed 6 bases from V and 4 bases from J; junction bases left unmatched: 7. Germline V CDR1 and CDR2: WSHSY, SAAADI. DNA for the CDR3: TGCGCCAGCAGGCGGGAGATTGGAGCAGATACGCAGTATTTT. Protein: CASRREIGADTQYF.

The rearrangement joins TRBV10-3 to TRBJ2-1; 11 bases line up with TRBD2. CDR1 and CDR2 (germline): ENHRY, SYGVKD. V trimming: 6 bases; J trimming: 6 bases; junction bases outside the gene matches: 10. The CDR3 runs 16 residues. The CDR3 region has the DNA TGTGCCATCAGGAGGACTGATAGCGGGAGGGGCAATGAGCAGTTCTTC. Translating it yields CAIRRTDSGRGNEQFF.

V usage is TRBV2 and J usage is TRBJ1-5; D gene ambiguous. V lost 2 bases to trimming and J lost 0 bases, with 11 bases between them. Germline CDR1 and CDR2: SNHLY and FYNNEI. CDR3 length: 16 residues. CDR3 loop: CASSESLSYSNQPQHF. The CDR3 region has the DNA TGTGCCAGCAGTGAAAGTTTGAGTTATAGCAATCAGCCCCAGCATTTT.

DNA for the CDR3: TGTGCCAGCAGAAGGGATGGGGAGCAGTACTTC. Amino acids: CASRRDGEQYF. The gene calls are TRBV2 and TRBJ2-7; D not certain. From germline, CDR1 is SNHLY and CDR2 FYNNEI. V dropped 6 bases and J dropped 7 bases, with 10 bases sitting between them. The CDR3 is made up of 11 amino acids. Full variable domain (missing parts from reference TRBV2 and TRBJ2-7): EPEVTQTPSHQVTQMGQEVILRCVPISNHLYFYWYRQILGQKVEFLVSFYNNEISEKSEIFDDQFSVERPDGSNFTLKIRSTKLEDSAMYFCASRRDGEQYFGPGTRLTVT.

A remark on this clone: The sample contains more than one DNA sequence encoding this CDR3. This chain links TRBV6-1 with TRBJ2-7, with D unclear. Germline CDR1 is MNHNS and CDR2 is SASEGT. Trimming left V 6 bases short and J 3 bases short, with 3 bases between. This CDR3 comprises 10 residues. This chain's CDR3 is CASRGYEQYF. The DNA for the CDR3 is TGTGCCAGCAGAGGCTACGAGCAGTACTTC.

This rearrangement joins TRBV5-1 to TRBJ2-7, with D possibly matching TRBD2 (6 bases). CDR1 and CDR2 from the germline V gene are SGHRS and YFSETQ. V lost 2 bases, J lost 0 bases, and 15 bases lay in between. The CDR3 spans 16 residues. For the CDR3, the DNA is TGCGCCAGCAGCTTCCTGATTACTAGCTCCTCCTACGAGCAGTACTTC. This translates into CASSFLITSSSYEQYF. Drawing the rest from reference TRBV5-1 and TRBJ2-7, the complete variable domain is KAGVTQTPRYLIKTRGQQVTLSCSPISGHRSVSWYQQTPGQGLQFLFEYFSETQRNKGNFPGRFSGRQFSNSRSEMNVSTLELGDSALYLCASSFLITSSSYEQYFGPGTRLTVT.

V and J are TRBV19 and TRBJ1-2; tentative D call: TRBD1 (5 bases). V was cut by 8 bases and J by 2 bases, with 33 bases left in between. The CDR3 covers 20 residues. The germline V gene has CDR1 LNHDA and CDR2 SQIVND (reference sequence). The CDR3 loop reads CASLGVGGRDPHPENYGYTF. The CDR3 region has the DNA TGTGCCAGTCTGGGGGTTGGCGGACGGGACCCACACCCGGAAAACTATGGCTACACCTTC.